The clone carrying this TCR beta chain has only a few counts. The method was immunoSEQ multiplex PCR; TCRdb's version includes in-frame clones alone and lacks a portion of them. This sample has more than 90,000 clones; 67% occur once, and the top ten carry roughly 40%. CD8 memory cells included CD45RO+ cells plus CCR7-negative CD45RA+ TemRA cells. This entry belongs to a study of shared clonotypes between healthy human individuals. Germline V gene lookup returns CDR1 MNHEY and CDR2 SMNVEV (reference sequence). After removal of 5 bases from V and 5 bases from J, the junction contained 8 bases not matched to a gene. The CDR3 runs 14 residues.

The chain employs TRBV27 and TRBJ2-7; TRBD2 aligns across 8 bases. The TCR comes from a man aged 25-45 years in good health. The sequenced sample was memory CD8+ T cells sorted from blood. Subset: CD45RO+ cells pooled with CCR7-negative TemRA cells. This chain's CDR3 is CASSPAAGVDEQYF. CDR3 DNA: TGTGCCAGCAGTCCGGCAGCGGGAGTAGACGAGCAGTACTTC.